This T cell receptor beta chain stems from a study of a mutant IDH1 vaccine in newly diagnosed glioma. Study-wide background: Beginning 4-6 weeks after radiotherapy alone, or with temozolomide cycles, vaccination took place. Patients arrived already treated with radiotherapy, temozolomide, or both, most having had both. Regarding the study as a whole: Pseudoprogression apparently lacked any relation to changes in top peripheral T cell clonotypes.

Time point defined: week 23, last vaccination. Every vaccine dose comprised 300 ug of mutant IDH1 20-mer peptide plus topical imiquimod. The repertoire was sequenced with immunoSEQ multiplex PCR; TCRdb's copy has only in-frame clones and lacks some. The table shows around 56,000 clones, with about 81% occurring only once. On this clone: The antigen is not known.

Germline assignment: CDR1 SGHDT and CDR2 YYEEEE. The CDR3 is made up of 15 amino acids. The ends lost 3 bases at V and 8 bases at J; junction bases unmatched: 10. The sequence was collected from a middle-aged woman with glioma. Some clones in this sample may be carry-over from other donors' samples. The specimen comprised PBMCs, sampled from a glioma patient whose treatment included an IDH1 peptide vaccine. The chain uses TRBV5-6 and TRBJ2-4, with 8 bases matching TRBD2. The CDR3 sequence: CASSYIGLAGDIQYF. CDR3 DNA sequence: TGTGCCAGCAGCTACATTGGGCTAGCGGGTGACATTCAGTACTTC. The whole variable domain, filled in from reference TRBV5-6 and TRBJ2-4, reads DAGVTQSPTHLIKTRGQQVTLRCSPKSGHDTVSWYQQALGQGPQFIFQYYEEEERQRGNFPDRFSGHQFPNYSSELNVNALLLGDSALYLCASSYIGLAGDIQYFGAGTRLSVL.